These 16 T cell receptor beta chains were sequenced from one sample in a study of blood T cell repertoires in COVID-19. The method was immunoSEQ multiplex PCR; TCRdb's version includes in-frame clones alone and lacks a portion of them. Here the sample spans hundreds of thousands of clones, roughly 76% being singletons. The sequenced sample was peripheral blood. These receptors were obtained from a woman older than 75 with COVID-19, enrolled during active disease.

The genes are TRBV21-1 and TRBJ2-5; TRBD1, the table's D call, was not compared with the DNA. TRBV21-1 is flagged as a pseudogene. CDR3 length equals 15 residues. CDR3 sequence reads: CASRYRDRDQETQYF. The CDR3 bases are TGTGCCAGCAGATACCGGGACAGGGACCAAGAGACCCAGTACTTC.

This chain connects TRBV7-9 to TRBJ2-7; 10 bases map to TRBD2. The CDR3 length is 15 residues. V lost 4 bases, J lost 4 bases, and 7 bases stayed unmatched. Germline CDR1 reads SEHNR; CDR2 reads FQNEAQ (reference sequence). The CDR3 loop reads CASSSSSGRVYEQYF. CDR3 DNA: TGTGCCAGCAGCTCCTCTAGCGGGAGAGTTTACGAGCAGTACTTC.

V gene TRBV7-2 combines with J gene TRBJ2-5; 10 bases map to TRBD2. The CDR3 is made up of 16 amino acids. J gave up 4 bases and V 2 bases, and 7 bases lay outside the gene matches. Germline CDR1 reads SGHTA; CDR2 reads FQGNSA. Here the CDR3 reads CASSLRESGGGETQYF. As DNA, the CDR3 is TGTGCCAGCAGCTTACGAGAGAGCGGGGGGGGAGAGACCCAGTACTTC.

This clone was seen a few times. The genes are TRBV2 and TRBJ1-5, with TRBD1 matching over 12 bases. This CDR3 has 17 residues. The V and J ends lost 4 bases and 4 bases, in that order; junction bases with no gene match: 8. The germline gives CDR1 SNHLY, CDR2 FYNNEI. For the CDR3, the DNA is TGTGCCAGCAGTGCCGGGACAGGGGGCATCAGAAATCAGCCCCAGCATTTT. It yields the protein CASSAGTGGIRNQPQHF.

The J gene is TRBJ1-2, the V gene TRBV30; possibly TRBD1 for D (6 bases). Trimming took off 0 bases at V and 2 bases at J, with 16 bases between the two ends. The CDR3 spans 16 residues. Germline CDR1 reads GTSNPN; CDR2 reads SVGIG (reference sequence). The CDR3 protein is CAWSVARTARNYGYTF. The CDR3, as DNA: TGTGCCTGGAGTGTCGCCCGGACAGCCCGGAACTATGGCTACACCTTC.

The CDR3 DNA reads as TGTGCCAGCAGCGCCCAACAGGGGGTCGGTGGCTACACCTTC. It encodes CASSAQQGVGGYTF. This chain links TRBV9 with TRBJ1-2; 8 bases match TRBD1. This CDR3 region has 14 residues. The J segment lost 7 bases and the V segment lost 3 bases, leaving 8 bases of the junction unmatched. Looked up from germline, CDR1 is SGDLS and CDR2 is YYNGEE.

The rearrangement uses TRBV18 and TRBJ1-5; no firm D call. V gave up 2 bases and J gave up 5 bases, with 10 bases separating them. The CDR3 runs 14 residues. The germline V gene encodes CDR1 KGHSH and CDR2 LQKENI. The CDR3: CASSPVGGHQPQHF. In DNA, the CDR3 is TGTGCCAGCTCACCAGTGGGCGGGCATCAGCCCCAGCATTTT.

This chain uses TRBV6-5 with TRBJ2-1; 10 nucleotides match TRBD2. Germline-derived CDR1 and CDR2 are MNHEY and SVGAGI. This CDR3 is built from 14 residues. Trimming cost V 9 bases and J 6 bases; bases outside gene matches: 8. The CDR3 is CASTLAGAFNEQFF. In nucleotides, the CDR3 is TGTGCCAGTACTCTAGCGGGAGCCTTCAATGAGCAGTTCTTC.

This clone has only a few counts. V and J are TRBV5-4 and TRBJ1-6, with D uncertain. CDR1 and CDR2 from the germline V gene are SGHNT and YYREEE (reference sequence). The CDR3 has 14 residues. The V end was cut by 2 bases, the J end by 7 bases, with 10 bases between. In nucleotides, the CDR3 is TGTGCCAGCAGCTTCGGCGGGAGGAATTCACCCCTCCACTTT. Translation: CASSFGGRNSPLHF.

The V call is TRBV16, the J call TRBJ1-2; tentatively, D is TRBD1 (5 bases). Germline V lookup: CDR1 KGHSY, CDR2 FQNENV. V was cut by 1 base and J by 6 bases, with 15 bases left in between. The CDR3 has 15 residues. The CDR3 bases are TGTGCCAGCAGCCAATTCTATGGGGCCTTTGATGGCTACACCTTC. Its protein is CASSQFYGAFDGYTF.

The gene calls are TRBV28 and TRBJ2-5, with D perhaps TRBD2 (6 bases). The CDR3 is made up of 14 amino acids. Germline V gene lookup returns CDR1 MDHEN and CDR2 SYDVKM. Trimming stripped 2 bases from V and 5 bases from J, with 12 bases between. The CDR3 region is CASSLGTSWETQYF. In nucleotides, the CDR3 is TGTGCCAGCAGTTTAGGAACTAGCTGGGAGACCCAGTACTTC.

This sequence joins TRBV7-9 and TRBJ2-5, with 13 bases fitting TRBD2. Germline CDR1 is SEHNR and CDR2 is FQNEAQ (reference sequence). Losses at the gene ends were 3 bases for V and 2 bases for J; bases not matched to a gene: 6. This CDR3 spans 17 amino acids. DNA for the CDR3: TGTGCCAGCAGCTTCGGACTAGCGGGAGAAAAACAAGAGACCCAGTACTTC. Translated: CASSFGLAGEKQETQYF. Based on the CDR3 plus reference TRBV7-9 and TRBJ2-5, the full variable domain is DTGVSQNPRHKITKRGQNVTFRCDPISEHNRLYWYRQTLGQGPEFLTYFQNEAQLEKSRLLSDRFSAERPKGSFSTLEIQRTEQGDSAMYLCASSFGLAGEKQETQYFGPGTRLLVL.

The chain links TRBV2 to TRBJ2-5; TRBD1 is a possible D gene (6 bases). Trimming removed 4 bases at V and 3 bases at J, with 9 bases between. Germline V CDR1 and CDR2: SNHLY, FYNNEI. This CDR3 spans 13 amino acids. Written as DNA, the CDR3 is TGTGCCAGCAGTGGATGGACAGAAGAGACCCAGTACTTC. Residues: CASSGWTEETQYF.

The gene calls are TRBV28 and TRBJ2-7, with 8 bases fitting TRBD1. Per germline, CDR1 MDHEN and CDR2 SYDVKM. This CDR3 has 13 amino acids. V was clipped by 1 base and J by 12 bases; unmatched bases: 8. CDR3 bases: TGTGCCAGCAGTTTATTAGGACAGGGTGGTCCGTACTTC. It yields the protein CASSLLGQGGPYF.

This clone was seen only a few times. J is TRBJ2-7 and V is TRBV29-1; TRBD2 agrees at 14 bases. Germline V gene sequence: CDR1 SQVTM, CDR2 ANQGSEA. This CDR3 spans 18 amino acids. V lost 4 bases, J lost 2 bases, and 13 bases stayed unmatched. In nucleotides, the CDR3 is TGCAGCGTTGCAGGGACTAGCGGGGGCCTTCGGGGAGCCTACGAGCAGTACTTC. Its protein is CSVAGTSGGLRGAYEQYF.

The chain recombines TRBV14 with TRBJ1-2; 10 bases map to TRBD1. Germline loops: CDR1 SGHDN, CDR2 FVKESK. CDR3 length: 13 amino acids. The trim removed 4 bases at V and 8 bases at J, leaving 4 bases unmatched. CDR3 residues: CASSPDRGHGYTF. The CDR3 nucleotides are TGTGCCAGCAGCCCAGACAGGGGGCACGGCTACACCTTC.